Shown below are 29 T cell receptor beta chains from a single sample sequenced in a study of T cell responses to AZD1222 COVID-19 vaccine. Sequenced by immunoSEQ multiplex PCR; TCRdb stores in-frame clones only, minus some. The data hold around 200,000 clones, with roughly 91% observed a single time. The sequenced sample was peripheral blood, obtained on day 0 of AZD1222 vaccination. Every receptor here comes from an adult in good health.

The CDR3 spells CASSISGEGQGTNNSPLHF. CDR3 nucleotides: TGTGCCAGTAGTATCTCTGGAGAGGGACAGGGAACAAATAATTCACCCCTCCACTTT. The genes are TRBV19 and TRBJ1-6; 9 bases match TRBD1. After removal of 3 bases from V and 5 bases from J, the junction contained 14 bases not matched to a gene. The CDR3 is 19 amino acids. The germline V gene encodes CDR1 LNHDA and CDR2 SQIVND (reference sequence). The full variable domain, with the rest looked up from reference TRBV19 and TRBJ1-6, is DGGITQSPKYLFRKEGQNVTLSCEQNLNHDAMYWYRQDPGQGLRLIYYSQIVNDFQKGDIAEGYSVSREKKESFPLTVTSAQKNPTAFYLCASSISGEGQGTNNSPLHFGNGTRLTVT.

This chain joins TRBV27 and TRBJ2-2; 9 positions agree with TRBD2. CDR3 length: 16 residues. CDR1 MNHEY and CDR2 SMNVEV come from the germline V gene (reference sequence). After removal of 6 bases from V and 4 bases from J, the junction contained 9 bases not matched to a gene. The CDR3 loop is CASRATSGISTGELFF. The DNA for the CDR3 is TGTGCCAGCAGAGCGACTAGCGGAATTTCCACCGGGGAGCTGTTTTTT.

The chain links TRBV6-2 or TRBV6-3 to TRBJ1-1, with 8 nucleotides matching TRBD1. Trimming cost V 4 bases and J 4 bases; bases outside gene matches: 11. The germline CDR1 and CDR2 sequences are MNHEY and SVGEGT. The CDR3 spans 16 residues. The CDR3 region is CASSLTGGLGRTEAFF. The CDR3, as DNA: TGTGCCAGCAGTTTAACAGGGGGATTAGGACGCACTGAAGCTTTCTTT.

V and J are TRBV18 and TRBJ1-5; D uncertain. This CDR3 spans 14 amino acids. Trimming stripped 1 base from V and 3 bases from J, with 7 bases between. The germline gives CDR1 KGHSH, CDR2 LQKENI. The CDR3 protein is CASSPRQYNQPQHF. As DNA, the CDR3 is TGTGCCAGCTCACCACGCCAGTACAATCAGCCCCAGCATTTT. The entire variable domain, with the rest obtained from reference TRBV18 and TRBJ1-5, is as follows: NAGVMQNPRHLVRRRGQEARLRCSPMKGHSHVYWYRQLPEEGLKFMVYLQKENIIDESGMPKERFSAEFPKEGPSILRIQQVVRGDSAAYFCASSPRQYNQPQHFGDGTRLSIL.

The chain links TRBV3-1 (or the pseudogene TRBV3-2) to TRBJ2-6; D perhaps matches TRBD2 (5 bases). The CDR3 runs to 16 residues. V was cut by 6 bases and J by 0 bases, with 12 bases left in between. The V gene's germline CDR1 is LGHDT and CDR2 YNNKEL (reference sequence). CDR3 loop: CASRETGNSGANVLTF. CDR3 DNA sequence: TGTGCCAGCAGAGAAACCGGGAACTCTGGGGCCAACGTCCTGACTTTC.

The rearrangement links TRBV27 to TRBJ1-5, with TRBD1 as a possible D gene (5 bases). Trimming took 5 bases from V and 0 from J, leaving 11 bases between them. The CDR3 contains 15 residues. Germline lookup yields CDR1 MNHEY and CDR2 SMNVEV (reference sequence). CDR3 in DNA: TGTGCCAGCAGTCACGACAGCCATAGCAATCAGCCCCAGCATTTT. Encoded protein: CASSHDSHSNQPQHF.

This rearrangement joins TRBV7-6 to TRBJ2-7, with D tentatively TRBD1 or TRBD2 (6 bases each). V was pared by 1 base and J by 7 bases, with 14 bases between. Per the germline V gene, CDR1 is SGHVS and CDR2 is FNYEAQ. The CDR3 consists of 14 residues. CDR3 protein: CASSLVEGQGEQYF. The CDR3 DNA sequence: TGTGCCAGCAGCTTAGTGGAGGGCCAGGGGGAGCAGTACTTC.

V is TRBV4-3 and J is TRBJ2-5; 9 bases fit TRBD2. Germline lookup yields CDR1 LGHNA and CDR2 YSLEER. J lost 5 bases, V lost 0 bases, and 10 bases had no gene match. The CDR3 is 17 residues long. The CDR3 is CASSQEFLAGEGETQYF. CDR3 nucleotide sequence: TGCGCCAGCAGCCAAGAGTTCTTAGCGGGGGAAGGCGAGACCCAGTACTTC.

The chain uses TRBV4-2 and TRBJ2-1, with D possibly being TRBD1 (5 bases). Trimming took 5 bases from V and 0 from J, leaving 11 bases between them. Germline V gives CDR1 LGHNA, CDR2 YNFKEQ. The CDR3 has 15 residues. In DNA, the CDR3 is TGTGCCAGCAGCACGACAGTGAGCTCCTACAATGAGCAGTTCTTC. Translated: CASSTTVSSYNEQFF.

The rearrangement links TRBV7-8 to TRBJ1-2; D remains ambiguous. V was pared by 4 bases and J by 5 bases, with 8 bases between. Germline V CDR1 and CDR2: SGHVS, FQNEAQ. CDR3 length: 12 residues. The CDR3 DNA reads TGTGCCAGCAGCTCTTCGGGATATGGCTACACCTTC. Its protein product is CASSSSGYGYTF. Drawing the rest from reference TRBV7-8 and TRBJ1-2, the complete variable domain is GAGVSQSPRYKVAKRGQDVALRCDPISGHVSLFWYQQALGQGPEFLTYFQNEAQLDKSGLPSDRFFAERPEGSVSTLKIQRTQQEDSAVYLCASSSSGYGYTFGSGTRLTVV.

The rearrangement joins TRBV29-1 to TRBJ1-5; TRBD1 matches at 11 bases. J lost 2 bases, V lost 2 bases, and 17 bases had no gene match. This CDR3 contains 20 residues. The germline V gene encodes CDR1 SQVTM and CDR2 ANQGSEA. CDR3 protein: CSVESQVSDRGRFGNQPQHF. CDR3 in DNA: TGCAGCGTTGAAAGTCAGGTTTCGGACAGGGGGCGATTTGGCAATCAGCCCCAGCATTTT.

The rearrangement uses TRBV2 and TRBJ2-7, with D unresolved. The germline V gene has CDR1 SNHLY and CDR2 FYNNEI. The CDR3 contains 13 residues. V lost 3 bases, J lost 0 bases, and 6 bases lay in between. Here the CDR3 DNA reads TGTGCCAGCAGTGACGGTTACTCCTACGAGCAGTACTTC. Translation: CASSDGYSYEQYF.

As to this clone: Other nucleotide sequences in the sample specify the same CDR3. The chain has TRBV28 and TRBJ1-2, with D uncertain. Germline CDR1 MDHEN, CDR2 SYDVKM. The germline V and J ends were trimmed by 7 bases and 0 bases, with 6 bases remaining between them. The CDR3 extends over 12 amino acids. The CDR3 region is CASTGTNYGYTF. CDR3 nucleotide sequence: TGTGCCAGCACCGGGACTAACTATGGCTACACCTTC.

The sample holds one count of this clone. The chain carries TRBV3-1 (or the pseudogene TRBV3-2) and TRBJ1-4; TRBD1 is a possible D gene (5 bases). The germline CDR1 and CDR2 sequences are LGHDT and YNNKEL (reference sequence). CDR3 length equals 19 residues. The germline V and J ends were trimmed by 5 bases and 0 bases, with 22 bases remaining between them. For the CDR3, the DNA is TGTGCCAGCAGCGACCGGGGCAGTCTCAAACCCACAACTAATGAAAAACTGTTTTTT. Its protein product is CASSDRGSLKPTTNEKLFF.

The chain employs TRBV5-1 and TRBJ2-7; 12 positions agree with TRBD1. Germline V CDR1 and CDR2: SGHRS, YFSETQ. The V and J ends lost 1 base and 5 bases, in that order; junction bases with no gene match: 10. The CDR3 is 17 amino acids. In DNA, the CDR3 is TGCGCCAGCAGCTTGCCAAGAACCGGGACAGGGGGCGACGAGCAGTACTTC. This gives the protein CASSLPRTGTGGDEQYF.

This chain uses TRBV6-5 with TRBJ1-2, with TRBD1 identical over 9 bases. Germline CDR1 reads MNHEY; CDR2 reads SVGAGI. The CDR3 covers 15 residues. Trimming removed 4 bases from V and 2 bases from J; junction bases left unmatched: 5. Here the CDR3 reads CASSFTGGDNYGYTF. The CDR3 nucleotides are TGTGCCAGCAGTTTTACAGGGGGCGACAACTATGGCTACACCTTC.

J is TRBJ2-5 and V is TRBV7-2; D ambiguous. The CDR3 consists of 15 residues. CDR1 and CDR2 from the germline V gene are SGHTA and FQGNSA. V lost 1 base and J 5 bases, leaving 14 bases between the germline ends. As DNA, the CDR3 is TGTGCCAGCAGCTTAGAGGACGGTCGTTGGGAGACCCAGTACTTC. Encoded protein: CASSLEDGRWETQYF.

CDR3 sequence (DNA): TGTGCCAGCAGCTTGGGGCAGGGTGAGAACACTGAAGCTTTCTTT. It specifies CASSLGQGENTEAFF. V and J are TRBV5-8 and TRBJ1-1, with D perhaps matching TRBD1 (5 bases). Germline V gene lookup returns CDR1 SGHTS and CDR2 YDEGEE. Trimming pared 0 bases from V and 1 base from J, leaving 10 bases between. CDR3 length equals 15 residues.

The V call is TRBV5-1, the J call TRBJ1-5, with no clear D. The CDR3 consists of 15 residues. Trimming took off 4 bases at V and 0 bases at J, with 11 bases between the two ends. Germline assignment: CDR1 SGHRS and CDR2 YFSETQ. The CDR3: CASSRGPDSNQPQHF. The CDR3, as DNA: TGCGCCAGCAGCCGCGGACCGGATAGCAATCAGCCCCAGCATTTT.

The rearrangement links TRBV18 to TRBJ2-5; D call uncertain. The CDR3 has 14 amino acids. Trimming left V 2 bases short and J 1 base short, with 8 bases between. Germline lookup yields CDR1 KGHSH and CDR2 LQKENI. DNA of the CDR3: TGTGCCAGCTCACCATTACGGACCCAAGAGACCCAGTACTTC. Protein sequence: CASSPLRTQETQYF.

This sequence joins TRBV7-3 and TRBJ2-1; 9 positions match TRBD1. The CDR3 has 13 amino acids. V was clipped by 3 bases and J by 8 bases; unmatched bases: 2. Germline V gene sequence: CDR1 SGHTA, CDR2 FQGTGA. CDR3 amino acids: CASSFTGGDEQFF. The CDR3 DNA reads as TGTGCCAGCAGCTTTACAGGGGGCGATGAGCAGTTCTTC. The full variable domain, with the rest looked up from reference TRBV7-3 and TRBJ2-1, is GAGVSQTPSNKVTEKGKYVELRCDPISGHTALYWYRQSLGQGPEFLIYFQGTGAADDSGLPNDRFFAVRPEGSVSTLKIQRTERGDSAVYLCASSFTGGDEQFFGPGTRLTVL.

The chain has TRBV10-2 and TRBJ2-7, with 9 bases that match TRBD2. Germline CDR1 reads WSHSY; CDR2 reads SAAADI. The CDR3 covers 13 residues. V lost 6 bases to trimming and J lost 3 bases; unmatched junction nucleotides: 3. CDR3 loop: CASRTAGGYEQYF. DNA for the CDR3: TGCGCCAGCAGAACAGCGGGAGGCTACGAGCAGTACTTC.

This chain uses TRBV18 with TRBJ1-5, with D hard to call. This CDR3 has 14 residues. The V gene's germline CDR1 is KGHSH and CDR2 LQKENI. Trimming cost V 3 bases and J 0 bases, with 6 bases left between them. Here the CDR3 reads CASSPQNSNQPQHF. The CDR3 nucleotides read TGTGCCAGCTCACCCCAGAATAGCAATCAGCCCCAGCATTTT.

The chain combines TRBV2 with TRBJ1-1; the D gene is possibly TRBD1 (6 bases). Germline CDR1 SNHLY, CDR2 FYNNEI. V was pared by 1 base and J by 4 bases, with 16 bases between. The CDR3 contains 16 residues. The CDR3 region is CASSEERTDWGTEAFF. CDR3 sequence (DNA): TGTGCCAGCAGTGAAGAACGGACAGATTGGGGCACTGAAGCTTTCTTT.

V gene TRBV7-3 combines with J gene TRBJ2-1, with a tentative D call TRBD2 (5 bases). The V end was cut by 0 bases, the J end by 6 bases, with 12 bases between. CDR1 and CDR2 from the germline V gene are SGHTA and FQGTGA. The CDR3 consists of 15 residues. The CDR3 here is CASSLTFSGANEQFF. The DNA for the CDR3 is TGTGCCAGCAGCTTAACGTTCAGCGGTGCCAATGAGCAGTTCTTC.

This chain uses TRBV7-2 with TRBJ2-7, with TRBD2 matching over 11 bases. Germline V gene data show CDR1 as SGHTA and CDR2 as FQGNSA. The CDR3 consists of 14 residues. With 6 bases clipped from V and 6 bases from J, the junction kept 7 bases outside the gene matches. The CDR3 protein is CASSTIAGGFEQYF. CDR3 nucleotides: TGTGCCAGCAGTACAATAGCGGGGGGGTTCGAGCAGTACTTC. The variable domain in full, with the rest retrieved from reference TRBV7-2 and TRBJ2-7, is GAGVSQSPSNKVTEKGKDVELRCDPISGHTALYWYRQSLGQGLEFLIYFQGNSAPDKSGLPSDRFSAERTGGSVSTLTIQRTQQEDSAVYLCASSTIAGGFEQYFGPGTRLTVT.

The chain has TRBV28 and TRBJ2-7, with 9 bases that match TRBD1. Germline lookup yields CDR1 MDHEN and CDR2 SYDVKM. V lost 7 bases to trimming and J lost 3 bases; unmatched junction nucleotides: 10. This CDR3 comprises 15 residues. The CDR3 DNA reads as TGTGCCAGCACCGAAACAGGGGGCCAAAACTACGAGCAGTACTTC. Its protein product is CASTETGGQNYEQYF. The entire variable domain, with the rest obtained from reference TRBV28 and TRBJ2-7, is as follows: DVKVTQSSRYLVKRTGEKVFLECVQDMDHENMFWYRQDPGLGLRLIYFSYDVKMKEKGDIPEGYSVSREKKERFSLILESASTNQTSMYLCASTETGGQNYEQYFGPGTRLTVT.

As DNA, the CDR3 is TGCGCCAGCAGCCAGTCCAGCCCCGGGAGGACCGGGGAGCTGTTTTTT. Amino acid sequence: CASSQSSPGRTGELFF. The V and J genes are TRBV4-3 and TRBJ2-2, with 7 bases identical to TRBD2. In germline, CDR1 is LGHNA, CDR2 YSLEER. The trim removed 3 bases at V and 5 bases at J, leaving 9 bases unmatched. The CDR3 loop spans 16 amino acids.

This clone was picked up one time. CDR3 residues: CSVSTAGEYGYTF. CDR3 nucleotide sequence: TGCAGCGTTTCTACTGCAGGAGAGTATGGCTACACCTTC. The chain employs TRBV29-1 and TRBJ1-2; no definite D call. The V gene's germline CDR1 is SQVTM and CDR2 ANQGSEA. The V and J ends lost 5 bases and 5 bases respectively, with 15 bases between them. This CDR3 is 13 amino acids long. The full variable domain, in which reference TRBV29-1 and TRBJ1-2 provide the parts outside the CDR3, is SAVISQKPSRDICQRGTSLTIQCQVDSQVTMMFWYRQQPGQSLTLIATANQGSEATYESGFVIDKFPISRPNLTFSTLTVSNMSPEDSSIYLCSVSTAGEYGYTFGSGTRLTVV.